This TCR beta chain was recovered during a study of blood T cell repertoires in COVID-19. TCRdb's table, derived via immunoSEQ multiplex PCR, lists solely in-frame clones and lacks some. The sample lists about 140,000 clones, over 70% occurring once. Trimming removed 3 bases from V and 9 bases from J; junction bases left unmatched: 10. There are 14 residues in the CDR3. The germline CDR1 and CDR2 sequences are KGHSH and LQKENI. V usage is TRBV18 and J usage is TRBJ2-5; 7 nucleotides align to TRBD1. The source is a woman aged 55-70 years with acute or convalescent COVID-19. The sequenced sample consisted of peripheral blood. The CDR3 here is CASSPYTQGKAQYF. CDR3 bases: TGTGCCAGCTCACCTTATACACAGGGGAAGGCCCAGTACTTC.